The present T cell receptor beta chain was sequenced within a study of PD-1 blockade in classical Hodgkin lymphoma. All trial patients relapsed after autologous stem cell transplantation. About this clone itself: The antigen is undetermined.

General study findings and limits: Complete responders possessed baseline diversity comparable to newly diagnosed patients. Those patients who began receiving nivolumab less than 1 year after ASCT had lower diversity, and they were excluded.

Profiled with immunoSEQ multiplex PCR; TCRdb holds only in-frame clones, not every one. The profile covers about 20,000 clones, with roughly 75% appearing a single time and around a quarter taken by the ten largest. There are 13 residues in the CDR3. Germline CDR1 is LNHNV and CDR2 is YYDKDF (reference sequence). V shed 2 bases, J shed 9 bases, and the junction held 4 bases outside the gene matches. The specimen was peripheral blood mononuclear cells (PBMCs), collected before the second cycle of nivolumab. This clonotype was sampled from a human donor with classical Hodgkin lymphoma. V gene TRBV15 combines with J gene TRBJ2-1; 7 bases fit TRBD1. CDR3 bases: TGTGCCACCAGCAGAAGACAGGGTGGTGAGCAGTTCTTC. It translates to CATSRRQGGEQFF.